The entry that follows covers one T cell receptor beta chain sequence. As yet, its antigen is unknown. V shed 1 base and J shed 2 bases, with 10 bases lying between them. The germline CDR1 and CDR2 sequences are SGHRS and YFSETQ. This CDR3 is 14 amino acids long. The source of the sample is a study of Ad26.COV2.S vaccination and SARS-CoV-2 variants. Study outcomes and limitations: Assessments of TCR breadth and depth may have underestimated the total T cell responses.

The assay was immunoSEQ multiplex PCR, and TCRdb's table has in-frame clones only and misses some. The table lists about 220,000 clones, 88% of them singletons, with around 11% in the top ten. Specified treatment: around 19 received Ad26.COV2.S at low or high dose, single or two shots; about 5 received placebo; per-sample allocation not given. At day 63 after the first vaccine or placebo injection, samples were drawn. In Boston, an adult donor aged 18-55 years took part. As its vector, the vaccine had Ad26, which expressed Wuhan-strain SARS-CoV-2 spike. The sample in question was peripheral blood, obtained in a trial of Ad26.COV2.S vaccine versus placebo. The receptor was derived from a person between 18 and 65 years old who received the Ad26.COV2.S COVID-19 vaccine or a placebo. The rearrangement joins TRBV5-1 to TRBJ2-7; D unresolved. DNA of the CDR3: TGCGCCAGCAGCTTGAACCTTACGCCCTACGAGCAGTACTTC. This encodes CASSLNLTPYEQYF.